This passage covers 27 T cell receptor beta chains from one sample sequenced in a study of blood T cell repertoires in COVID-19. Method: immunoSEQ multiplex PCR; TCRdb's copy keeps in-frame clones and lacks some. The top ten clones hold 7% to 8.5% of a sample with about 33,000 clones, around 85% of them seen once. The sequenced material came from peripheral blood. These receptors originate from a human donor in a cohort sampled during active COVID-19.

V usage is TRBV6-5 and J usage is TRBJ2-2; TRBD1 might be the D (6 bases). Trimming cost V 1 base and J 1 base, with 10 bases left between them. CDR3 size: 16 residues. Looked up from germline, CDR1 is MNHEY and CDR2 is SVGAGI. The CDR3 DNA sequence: TGTGCCAGCAGTTACTTCTCGGGACAGAACACCGGGGAGCTGTTTTTT. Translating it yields CASSYFSGQNTGELFF.

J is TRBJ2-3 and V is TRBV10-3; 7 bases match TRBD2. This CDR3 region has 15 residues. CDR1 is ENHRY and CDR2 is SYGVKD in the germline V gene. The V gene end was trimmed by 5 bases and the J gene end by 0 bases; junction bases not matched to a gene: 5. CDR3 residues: CAISPAGPSTDTQYF. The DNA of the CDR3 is TGTGCCATCAGTCCAGCGGGGCCGAGCACAGATACGCAGTATTTT.

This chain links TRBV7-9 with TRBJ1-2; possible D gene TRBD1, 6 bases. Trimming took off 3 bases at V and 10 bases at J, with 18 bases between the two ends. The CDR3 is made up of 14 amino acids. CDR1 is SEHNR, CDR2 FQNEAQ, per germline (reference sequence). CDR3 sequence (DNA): TGTGCCAGCAGCTTGTTACAGGGTTTCAGCGTCTACACCTTC. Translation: CASSLLQGFSVYTF.

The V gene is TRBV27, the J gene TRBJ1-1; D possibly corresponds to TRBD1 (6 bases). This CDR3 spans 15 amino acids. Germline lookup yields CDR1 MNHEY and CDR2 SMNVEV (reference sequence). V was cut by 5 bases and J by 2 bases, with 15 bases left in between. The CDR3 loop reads CASSPTGNFNTEAFF. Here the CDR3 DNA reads TGTGCCAGCAGTCCAACAGGGAACTTCAACACTGAAGCTTTCTTT.

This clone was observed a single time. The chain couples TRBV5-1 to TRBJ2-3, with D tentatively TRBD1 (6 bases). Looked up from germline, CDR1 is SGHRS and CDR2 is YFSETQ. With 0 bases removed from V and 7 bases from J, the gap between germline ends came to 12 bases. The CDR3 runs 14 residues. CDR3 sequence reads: CASSLAQGTYTQYF. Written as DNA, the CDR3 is TGCGCCAGCAGCTTGGCGCAGGGGACATATACGCAGTATTTT.

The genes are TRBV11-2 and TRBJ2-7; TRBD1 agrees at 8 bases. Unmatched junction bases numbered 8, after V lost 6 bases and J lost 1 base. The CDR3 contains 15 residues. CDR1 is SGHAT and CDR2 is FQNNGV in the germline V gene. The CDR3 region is CASSLSGGISYEQYF. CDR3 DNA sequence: TGTGCCAGCAGTCTATCAGGGGGCATATCCTACGAGCAGTACTTC. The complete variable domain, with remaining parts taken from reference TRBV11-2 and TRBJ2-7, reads EAGVAQSPRYKIIEKRQSVAFWCNPISGHATLYWYQQILGQGPKLLIQFQNNGVVDDSQLPKDRFSAERLKGVDSTLKIQPAKLEDSAVYLCASSLSGGISYEQYFGPGTRLTVT.

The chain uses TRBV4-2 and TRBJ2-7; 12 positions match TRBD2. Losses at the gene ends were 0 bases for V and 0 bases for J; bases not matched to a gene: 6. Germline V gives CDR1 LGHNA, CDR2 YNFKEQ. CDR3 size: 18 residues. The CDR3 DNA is TGTGCCAGCAGCCAAGATCCTAGCGGGGGGGCCTACTCCTACGAGCAGTACTTC. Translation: CASSQDPSGGAYSYEQYF.

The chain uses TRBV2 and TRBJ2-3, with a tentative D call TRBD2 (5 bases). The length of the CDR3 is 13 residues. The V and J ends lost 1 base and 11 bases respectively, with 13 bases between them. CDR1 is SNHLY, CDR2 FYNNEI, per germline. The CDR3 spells CASSEDLRALQYF. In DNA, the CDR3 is TGTGCCAGCAGTGAAGACCTGCGGGCGTTGCAGTATTTT.

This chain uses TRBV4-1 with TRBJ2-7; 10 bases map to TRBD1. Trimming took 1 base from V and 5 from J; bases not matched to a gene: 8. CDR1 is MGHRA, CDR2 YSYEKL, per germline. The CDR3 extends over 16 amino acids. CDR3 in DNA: TGCGCCAGCAGCCAAGGACCCGGGACAGGGGTTCACGAGCAGTACTTC. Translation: CASSQGPGTGVHEQYF.

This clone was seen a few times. CDR3 sequence reads: CASRQREGAGELFF. CDR3 coding DNA: TGTGCCAGCAGGCAAAGGGAGGGCGCCGGGGAGCTGTTTTTT. The chain is built from TRBV6-5 and TRBJ2-2; 7 bases are shared with TRBD2. The CDR3 consists of 14 residues. V shed 6 bases, J shed 6 bases, and the junction held 7 bases outside the gene matches. Looked up from germline, CDR1 is MNHEY and CDR2 is SVGAGI.

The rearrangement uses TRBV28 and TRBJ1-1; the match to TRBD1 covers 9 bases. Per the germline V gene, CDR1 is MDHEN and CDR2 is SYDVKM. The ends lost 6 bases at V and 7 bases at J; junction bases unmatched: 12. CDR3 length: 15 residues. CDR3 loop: CASRLASTGGNEAFF. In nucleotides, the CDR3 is TGTGCCAGCAGGCTAGCCTCGACAGGGGGAAATGAAGCTTTCTTT. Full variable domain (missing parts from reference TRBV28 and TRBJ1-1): DVKVTQSSRYLVKRTGEKVFLECVQDMDHENMFWYRQDPGLGLRLIYFSYDVKMKEKGDIPEGYSVSREKKERFSLILESASTNQTSMYLCASRLASTGGNEAFFGQGTRLTVV.

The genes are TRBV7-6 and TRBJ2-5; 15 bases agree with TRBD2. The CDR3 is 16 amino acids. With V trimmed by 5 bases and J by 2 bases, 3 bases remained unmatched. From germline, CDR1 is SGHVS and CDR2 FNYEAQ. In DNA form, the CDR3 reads TGTGCCAGCAGCATGGGACTAGCGGGAGGTCAAGAGACCCAGTACTTC. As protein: CASSMGLAGGQETQYF.

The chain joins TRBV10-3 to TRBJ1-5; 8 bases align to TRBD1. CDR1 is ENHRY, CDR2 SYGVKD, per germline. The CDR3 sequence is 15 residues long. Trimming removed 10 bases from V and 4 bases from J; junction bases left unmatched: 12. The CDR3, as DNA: TGTGCCAGCAGACAGGGGTTAGGGCAGAATCAGCCCCAGCATTTT. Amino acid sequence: CASRQGLGQNQPQHF.

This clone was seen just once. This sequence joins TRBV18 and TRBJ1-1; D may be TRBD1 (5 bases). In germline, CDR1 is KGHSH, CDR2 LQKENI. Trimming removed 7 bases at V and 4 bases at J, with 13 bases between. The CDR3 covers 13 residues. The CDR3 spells CASLRDGLTEAFF. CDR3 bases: TGTGCCAGCTTGCGGGACGGCCTCACTGAAGCTTTCTTT.

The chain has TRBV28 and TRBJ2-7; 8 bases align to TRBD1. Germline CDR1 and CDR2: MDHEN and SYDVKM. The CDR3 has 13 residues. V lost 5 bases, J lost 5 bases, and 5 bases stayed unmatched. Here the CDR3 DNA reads TGTGCCAGCAGTCTGACAGGGGCCCACGAGCAGTACTTC. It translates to CASSLTGAHEQYF.

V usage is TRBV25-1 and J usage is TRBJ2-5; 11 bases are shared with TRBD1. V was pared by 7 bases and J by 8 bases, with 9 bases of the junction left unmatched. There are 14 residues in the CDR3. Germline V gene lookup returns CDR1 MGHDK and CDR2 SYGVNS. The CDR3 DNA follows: TGTGCCAGCAACCGCGGCGGGACAGGGGGTACCCAGTACTTC. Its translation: CASNRGGTGGTQYF.

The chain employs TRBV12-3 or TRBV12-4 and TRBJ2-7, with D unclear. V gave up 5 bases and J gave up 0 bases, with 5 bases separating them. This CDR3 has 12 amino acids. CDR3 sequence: CASSTSSYEQYF. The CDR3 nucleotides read TGTGCCAGCAGTACCAGCTCCTACGAGCAGTACTTC.

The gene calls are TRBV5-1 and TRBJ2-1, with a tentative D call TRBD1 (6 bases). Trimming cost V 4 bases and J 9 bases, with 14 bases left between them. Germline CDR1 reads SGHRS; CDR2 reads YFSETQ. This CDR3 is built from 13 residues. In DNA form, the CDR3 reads TGCGCCAGCAGCGCACCACAGGGAAGTGAGCAGTTCTTC. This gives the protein CASSAPQGSEQFF.

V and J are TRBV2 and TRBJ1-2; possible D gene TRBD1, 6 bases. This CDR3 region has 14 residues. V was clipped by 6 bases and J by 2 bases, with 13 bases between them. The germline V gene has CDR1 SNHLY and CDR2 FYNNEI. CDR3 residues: CASRKDRTNYGYTF. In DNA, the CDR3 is TGTGCCAGCAGGAAGGACAGAACAAACTATGGCTACACCTTC.

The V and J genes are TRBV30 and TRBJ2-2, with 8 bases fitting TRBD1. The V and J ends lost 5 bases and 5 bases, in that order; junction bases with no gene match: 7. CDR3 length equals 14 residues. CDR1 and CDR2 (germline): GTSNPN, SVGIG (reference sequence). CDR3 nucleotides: TGTGCCTGGGACAGGGGCGAAGGGACCGGGGAGCTGTTTTTT. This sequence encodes CAWDRGEGTGELFF.

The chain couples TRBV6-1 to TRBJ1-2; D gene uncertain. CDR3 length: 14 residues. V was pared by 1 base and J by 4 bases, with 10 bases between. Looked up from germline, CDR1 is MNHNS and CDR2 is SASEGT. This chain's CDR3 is CASSEVVGSYGYTF. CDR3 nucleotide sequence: TGTGCCAGCAGTGAAGTTGTGGGGAGCTATGGCTACACCTTC.

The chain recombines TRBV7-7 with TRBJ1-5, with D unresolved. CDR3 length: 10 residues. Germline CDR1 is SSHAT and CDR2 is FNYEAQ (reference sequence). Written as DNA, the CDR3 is TGTGCTACGAGAGTTTCTCCCCAGCATTTT. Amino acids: CATRVSPQHF.

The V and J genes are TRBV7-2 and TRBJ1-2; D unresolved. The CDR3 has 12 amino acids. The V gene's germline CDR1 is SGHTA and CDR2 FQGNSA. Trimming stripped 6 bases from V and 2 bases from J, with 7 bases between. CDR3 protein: CASRQYNYGYTF. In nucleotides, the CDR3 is TGTGCCAGCAGACAGTACAACTATGGCTACACCTTC.

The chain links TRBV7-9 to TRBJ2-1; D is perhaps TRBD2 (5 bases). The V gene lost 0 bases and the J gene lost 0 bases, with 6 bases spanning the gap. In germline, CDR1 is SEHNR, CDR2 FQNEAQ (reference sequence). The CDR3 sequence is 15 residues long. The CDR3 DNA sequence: TGTGCCAGCAGCTTAGCGGGGAGCTCCTACAATGAGCAGTTCTTC. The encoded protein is CASSLAGSSYNEQFF.

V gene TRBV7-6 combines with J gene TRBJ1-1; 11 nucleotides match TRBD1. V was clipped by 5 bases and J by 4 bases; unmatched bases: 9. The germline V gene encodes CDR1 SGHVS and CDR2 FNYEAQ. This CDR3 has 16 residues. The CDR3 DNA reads TGTGCCAGCAGCCCCTACCGGGACAGGGGGTCCACTGAAGCTTTCTTT. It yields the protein CASSPYRDRGSTEAFF.

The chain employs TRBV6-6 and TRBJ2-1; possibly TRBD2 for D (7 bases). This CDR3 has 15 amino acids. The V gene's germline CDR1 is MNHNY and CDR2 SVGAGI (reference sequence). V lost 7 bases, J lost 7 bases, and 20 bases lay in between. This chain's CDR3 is CASTPPGGLGNEQFF. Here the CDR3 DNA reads TGTGCCAGCACTCCTCCGGGGGGCCTCGGGAATGAGCAGTTCTTC.

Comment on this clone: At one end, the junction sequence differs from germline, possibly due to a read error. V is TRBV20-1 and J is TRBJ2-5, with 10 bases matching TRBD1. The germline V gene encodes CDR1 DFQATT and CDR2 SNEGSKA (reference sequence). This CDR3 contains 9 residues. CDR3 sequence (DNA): TGCAGTGCCGGACAGGGGGGGAACTTC. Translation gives CSAGQGGNF.